Below, 15 T cell receptor beta chains from the same sample are listed, as sequenced in a study of technical replicates of blood from a handful of donors. The method was immunoSEQ multiplex PCR; TCRdb's version includes in-frame clones alone and lacks a portion of them. The table records over 50,000 clones, more than 95% of them present only once. Sequenced: T cells isolated from PBMCs. The source of these receptors is a human donor in good health.

The table lists this clone with a count of one. The rearrangement uses TRBV7-8 and TRBJ2-6; 9 bases are a match to TRBD1. The germline V gene encodes CDR1 SGHVS and CDR2 FQNEAQ. V shed 3 bases and J 0 bases; nucleotides not matched to a gene: 6. The CDR3 totals 18 residues. The CDR3 spells CASSLAGQGLSGANVLTF. DNA of the CDR3: TGTGCCAGCAGCTTGGCGGGACAGGGTCTCTCTGGGGCCAACGTCCTGACTTTC. The whole variable domain, filled in from reference TRBV7-8 and TRBJ2-6, reads GAGVSQSPRYKVAKRGQDVALRCDPISGHVSLFWYQQALGQGPEFLTYFQNEAQLDKSGLPSDRFFAERPEGSVSTLKIQRTQQEDSAVYLCASSLAGQGLSGANVLTFGAGSRLTVL.

This clone was detected once. The genes are TRBV14 and TRBJ2-7; a possible D gene is TRBD2 (7 bases). Trimming removed 1 base from V and 5 bases from J, with 15 bases in between. The CDR3 runs to 15 residues. CDR1 is SGHDN and CDR2 is FVKESK in the germline V gene. In DNA, the CDR3 is TGTGCCAGCAGCCAAGTTTCGGGGGGCACAGACGAGCAGTACTTC. Residues: CASSQVSGGTDEQYF.

The chain joins TRBV11-3 to TRBJ2-7; D is possibly TRBD2 (6 bases). CDR3 length: 13 residues. V lost 3 bases to trimming and J lost 0 bases, with 6 bases between them. Germline CDR1 reads SGHNT; CDR2 reads YENEEA. The CDR3 loop reads CASSLTSSYEQYF. The DNA of the CDR3 is TGTGCCAGCAGCTTGACTAGCTCCTACGAGCAGTACTTC.

This clone is a singleton in its sample. This sequence joins TRBV5-6 and TRBJ2-1, with 12 bases matching TRBD1. Germline lookup yields CDR1 SGHDT and CDR2 YYEEEE. The V segment lost 0 bases and the J segment 6 bases; nucleotides outside the gene matches: 4. This CDR3 has 16 residues. CDR3 in DNA: TGTGCCAGCAGCTTGGTGCGGGACAGGGGGCTCAATGAGCAGTTCTTC. This encodes CASSLVRDRGLNEQFF.

The rearrangement links TRBV5-6 to TRBJ2-5, with 12 bases matching TRBD2. Germline CDR1 reads SGHDT; CDR2 reads YYEEEE. The CDR3 has 16 amino acids. J was trimmed by 0 bases and V by 2 bases; bases with no gene match: 2. The CDR3 loop is CASSLRLAGDQETQYF. CDR3 bases: TGTGCCAGCAGCTTAAGACTAGCGGGGGACCAAGAGACCCAGTACTTC.

This chain connects TRBV6-4 to TRBJ2-1; a possible D gene is TRBD2 (7 bases). CDR3 length equals 16 residues. The germline V and J ends were trimmed by 3 bases and 5 bases, with 17 bases remaining between them. Per germline, CDR1 MRHNA and CDR2 SNTAGT. The CDR3 is CASSEGGEGWDNEQFF. Here the CDR3 DNA reads TGTGCCAGCAGTGAAGGGGGGGAAGGATGGGACAATGAGCAGTTCTTC.

The CDR3 sequence is CASSRRGGGELFF. CDR3 coding DNA: TGTGCCAGCAGCCGCAGGGGCGGCGGGGAGCTGTTTTTT. The chain is built from TRBV28 and TRBJ2-2; weak D call: TRBD1 (6 bases). The CDR3 extends over 13 amino acids. Per the germline V gene, CDR1 is MDHEN and CDR2 is SYDVKM. The ends were cut back, 6 bases at V and 7 bases at J, with 12 bases in the middle.

The chain recombines TRBV28 with TRBJ2-7, with D unresolved. Deletions cut 5 bases from V and 2 bases from J, with 16 bases between. The CDR3 has 15 amino acids. Germline values: CDR1 MDHEN, CDR2 SYDVKM. The CDR3 DNA reads TGTGCCAGCAGTCAACCTTCAAGCTCCCCCTACGAGCAGTACTTC. This gives the protein CASSQPSSSPYEQYF.

The chain combines TRBV6-1 with TRBJ1-2; TRBD1 matches at 8 bases. The CDR3 runs 17 residues. V shed 4 bases, J shed 7 bases, and the junction held 17 bases outside the gene matches. Per the germline V gene, CDR1 is MNHNS and CDR2 is SASEGT. The chain's CDR3 is CASSALTQTGVRRGYTF. The CDR3 coding sequence is TGTGCCAGCAGTGCTCTTACCCAGACAGGGGTAAGGCGTGGCTACACCTTC.

This clone was seen once. V gene TRBV4-1 combines with J gene TRBJ1-4; D remains ambiguous. Germline assignment: CDR1 MGHRA and CDR2 YSYEKL. The V end lost 0 bases, the J end lost 10 bases, and 15 bases lay between the germline ends. The CDR3 totals 15 residues. CDR3 nucleotides: TGCGCCAGCAGCCAAGAGGGAGGCCTGAACGGAAAACTGTTTTTT. Its protein is CASSQEGGLNGKLFF.

The count of this clone is one. This sequence joins TRBV19 and TRBJ1-5, with unresolved D. The CDR3 runs 14 residues. The V gene's germline CDR1 is LNHDA and CDR2 SQIVND (reference sequence). The V end lost 2 bases, the J end lost 4 bases, and 9 bases lay between the germline ends. The CDR3 spells CASSIRGKNQPQHF. The CDR3 DNA reads TGTGCCAGTAGTATAAGAGGGAAGAATCAGCCCCAGCATTTT. Looking up the rest from reference TRBV19 and TRBJ1-5 gives the full variable domain: DGGITQSPKYLFRKEGQNVTLSCEQNLNHDAMYWYRQDPGQGLRLIYYSQIVNDFQKGDIAEGYSVSREKKESFPLTVTSAQKNPTAFYLCASSIRGKNQPQHFGDGTRLSIL.

The chain is built from TRBV11-2 and TRBJ1-4; D is unclear. The CDR3 consists of 16 residues. CDR1 and CDR2 from the germline V gene are SGHAT and FQNNGV. The germline V and J ends were trimmed by 0 bases and 7 bases, with 15 bases remaining between them. The CDR3 here is CASSLEGLRSSEKLFF. The CDR3 DNA reads as TGTGCCAGCAGCTTAGAAGGCTTGCGGAGCTCTGAAAAACTGTTTTTT.

The rearrangement joins TRBV5-1 to TRBJ2-3; 8 bases fit TRBD2. J was trimmed by 3 bases and V by 0 bases; bases with no gene match: 9. Germline loops: CDR1 SGHRS, CDR2 YFSETQ. The CDR3 has 17 residues. The chain's CDR3 is CASSLVYPGGPTDTQYF. Here the CDR3 DNA reads TGCGCCAGCAGCTTGGTCTACCCGGGGGGGCCGACAGATACGCAGTATTTT.

The chain joins TRBV5-3 to TRBJ2-3; 8 bases agree with TRBD1. TRBV5-3 is reported as an ORF; its role is uncertain. V was clipped by 1 base and J by 0 bases; unmatched bases: 4. There are 16 residues in the CDR3. Here the CDR3 reads CARSLMDRVSTDTQYF. Here the CDR3 DNA reads TGTGCCAGAAGCTTGATGGACAGGGTTAGCACAGATACGCAGTATTTT.

J is TRBJ2-7 and V is TRBV9, with 11 bases that match TRBD2. The CDR3 totals 16 residues. Germline CDR1 SGDLS, CDR2 YYNGEE. J gave up 4 bases and V 4 bases, and 10 bases lay outside the gene matches. The CDR3 DNA sequence: TGTGCCAGCAGCTCAGAACACGGGACTAGCGGTTACGAGCAGTACTTC. Its protein product is CASSSEHGTSGYEQYF.